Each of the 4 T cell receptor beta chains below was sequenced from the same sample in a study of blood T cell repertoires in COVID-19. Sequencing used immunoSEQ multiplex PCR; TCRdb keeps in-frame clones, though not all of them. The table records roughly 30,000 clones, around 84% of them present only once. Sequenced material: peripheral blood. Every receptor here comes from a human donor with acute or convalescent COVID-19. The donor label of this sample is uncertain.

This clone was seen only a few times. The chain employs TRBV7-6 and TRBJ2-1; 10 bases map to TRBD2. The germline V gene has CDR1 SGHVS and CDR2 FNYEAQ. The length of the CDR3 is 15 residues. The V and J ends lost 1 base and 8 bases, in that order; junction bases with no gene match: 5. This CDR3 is CASSLESGGAYEQFF. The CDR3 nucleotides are TGTGCCAGCAGCTTAGAGAGCGGGGGGGCTTATGAGCAGTTCTTC.

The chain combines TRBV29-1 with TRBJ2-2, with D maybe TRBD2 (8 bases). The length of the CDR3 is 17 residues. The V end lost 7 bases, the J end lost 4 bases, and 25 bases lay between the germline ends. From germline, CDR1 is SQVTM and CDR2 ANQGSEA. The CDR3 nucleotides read TGCAGCGCCCCGACTAGCGAGGGGGCCGATGGCACCGGGGAGCTGTTTTTT. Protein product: CSAPTSEGADGTGELFF.

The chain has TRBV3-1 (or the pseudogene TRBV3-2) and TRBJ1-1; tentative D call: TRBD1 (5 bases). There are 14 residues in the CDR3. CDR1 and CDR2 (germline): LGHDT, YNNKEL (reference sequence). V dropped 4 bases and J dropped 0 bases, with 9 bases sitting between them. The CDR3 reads CASSLGVMNTEAFF. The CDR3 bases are TGTGCCAGCAGCCTAGGGGTGATGAACACTGAAGCTTTCTTT.

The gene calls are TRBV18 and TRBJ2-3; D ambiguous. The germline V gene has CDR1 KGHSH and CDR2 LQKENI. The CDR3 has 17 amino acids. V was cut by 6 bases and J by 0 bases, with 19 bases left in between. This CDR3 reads CASSPLANSISTDTQYF. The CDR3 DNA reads TGTGCCAGCTCTCCCCTGGCAAATTCGATAAGCACAGATACGCAGTATTTT.